This T cell receptor (beta chain) was sequenced for a study of T cells in Graves' hyperthyroidism and ophthalmopathy. Worth noting for this clonotype: A junction boundary mismatches the germline segment, possibly from a read error.

Amplification targeted TCR beta CDR3 regions from RNA transcripts. With the HTBI primer set, the TCR CDR3 went through a first round of RT-PCR. TCRdb reanalysed the multiplex PCR reads using MiXCR and keeps one entry per CDR3 protein. Here the sample spans some 510,000 distinct CDR3 sequences, just over 45% being singletons. Clinical symptoms, serum thyroxine, TRAb, thyroid ultrasound and orbital computed tomography established diagnosis. The CDR3 covers 15 residues. Per the germline V gene, CDR1 is SEHNR and CDR2 is FQNEAQ (reference sequence). V is TRBV7-9 and J is TRBJ2-2, with TRBD1 as a possible D gene (6 bases). This TCR derives from a young woman with Graves' hyperthyroidism. Sequencing input: peripheral blood or thyroid tissue (not recorded which). DNA for the CDR3: TGCGCCAGCAGCCAGACTCGACAGGTCACCGGGGAGCTGTTTTTT. It translates to CASSQTRQVTGELFF.